This T cell receptor beta chain was found in a study of blood T cell repertoires in COVID-19. About the study: Acute and convalescent COVID-19 specimens originated in the United States, Italy and Spain. The analysed material was cDNA or gDNA that came from T cells, B-cell-depleted T cells, or PBMCs.

Original analysis: Estimation of nucleated cell counts was performed using reference gene primer amplification. Sequencing was performed with immunoSEQ multiplex PCR; in TCRdb, only in-frame clones are kept and a portion is missing. V and J calls and clone size are given by that table; D and trimming were obtained from the DNA. The sample has about 140,000 clones, 65% to 90% seen once. J was trimmed by 4 bases and V by 2 bases; bases with no gene match: 8. Germline V gene sequence: CDR1 SGHTS, CDR2 YDEGEE. This CDR3 region has 15 residues. The sample consisted of peripheral blood. The clonotype was recovered from a man in his sixties with active or convalescent COVID-19. This chain links TRBV5-8 with TRBJ1-2; the match to TRBD1 covers 7 bases. CDR3 sequence reads: CASSLPGQRAYGYTF. The CDR3 DNA reads as TGTGCCAGCAGCTTACCGGGACAGAGAGCCTATGGCTACACCTTC.